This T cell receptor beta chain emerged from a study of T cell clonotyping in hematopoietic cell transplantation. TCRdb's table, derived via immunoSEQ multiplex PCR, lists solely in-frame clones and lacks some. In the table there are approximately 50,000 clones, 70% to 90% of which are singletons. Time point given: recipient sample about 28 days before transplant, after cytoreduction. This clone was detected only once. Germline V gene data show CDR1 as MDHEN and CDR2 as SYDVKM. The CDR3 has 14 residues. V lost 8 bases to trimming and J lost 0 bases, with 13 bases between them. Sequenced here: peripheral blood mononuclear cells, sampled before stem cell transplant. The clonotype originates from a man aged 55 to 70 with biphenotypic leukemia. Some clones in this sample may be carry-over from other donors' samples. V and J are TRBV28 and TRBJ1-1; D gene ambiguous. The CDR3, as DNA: TGTGCCAGCTTAGGAGATCGCATGAACACTGAAGCTTTCTTT. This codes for CASLGDRMNTEAFF. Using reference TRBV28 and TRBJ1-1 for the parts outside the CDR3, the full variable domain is DVKVTQSSRYLVKRTGEKVFLECVQDMDHENMFWYRQDPGLGLRLIYFSYDVKMKEKGDIPEGYSVSREKKERFSLILESASTNQTSMYLCASLGDRMNTEAFFGQGTRLTVV.